This section outlines one TCR beta chain sequence together with its context. The target antigen is unknown. The sample originates from a study of response to subunit inactivated influenza vaccine. Points from the study as a whole: The study's authors posited that every seasonal influenza vaccination enlists few new T cells.

A single record per CDR3 protein comes from TCRdb applying MiXCR to the RT-PCR reads. The table shows about 780,000 distinct CDR3 sequences, with under 20% occurring only once. Trimming left V 3 bases short and J 4 bases short, with 13 bases between. The CDR3 spans 14 residues. Germline CDR1 is DFQATT and CDR2 is SNEGSKA (reference sequence). The chain has TRBV20-1 and TRBJ1-5; no clear D gene. The receptor was derived from a man aged 50-59 years who received an inactivated influenza vaccine. Sequenced material: PBMCs from blood, taken more than 4 days after vaccination. The DNA for the CDR3 is TGCAGTGCTAGGCACAGTAACAAGAATCAGCCCCAGCATTTT. Translation: CSARHSNKNQPQHF.